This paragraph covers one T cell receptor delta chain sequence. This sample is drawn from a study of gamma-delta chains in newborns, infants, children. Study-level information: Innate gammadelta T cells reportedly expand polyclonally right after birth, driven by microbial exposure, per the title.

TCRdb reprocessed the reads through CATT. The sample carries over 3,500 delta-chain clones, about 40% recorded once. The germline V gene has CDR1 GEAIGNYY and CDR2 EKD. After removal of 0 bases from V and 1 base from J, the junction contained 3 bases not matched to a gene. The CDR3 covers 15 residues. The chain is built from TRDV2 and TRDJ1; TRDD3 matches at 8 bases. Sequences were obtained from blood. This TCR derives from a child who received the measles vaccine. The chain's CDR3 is CACDTLGETTDKLIF. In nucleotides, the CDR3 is TGTGCCTGTGACACCCTGGGGGAGACCACCGATAAACTCATCTTT.